The 10 T cell receptor beta chains below were found in one sample sequenced in a study of CD8 T cells in ankylosing spondylitis. Study-wide results and limits: Characteristic of ankylosing spondylitis blood, it appeared, was a TCR beta motif comprising roughly 8 highly homologous variants.

TCRdb fed the 5' RACE reads into MiXCR, producing one record per CDR3 protein. The table records over 400,000 distinct CDR3 sequences, about 25% of them present only once. Their specific antigens are unknown. Sample: blood, either unsorted or a sorted T cell fraction (not recorded which). The receptors here all came from a male donor with ankylosing spondylitis.

In this sample, this clonotype turned up once. V gene TRBV29-1 combines with J gene TRBJ2-3; D may be TRBD1 (6 bases). The CDR3 is made up of 13 amino acids. V was trimmed by 8 bases and J by 4 bases, leaving 16 bases between them. Germline V lookup: CDR1 SQVTM, CDR2 ANQGSEA. Written as DNA, the CDR3 is TGCAGCTCTTCAGGGGTTTCTCCAGATACGCAGTATTTT. It specifies CSSSGVSPDTQYF.

The J gene is TRBJ2-5, the V gene TRBV5-1; no firm D call. The germline V gene encodes CDR1 SGHRS and CDR2 YFSETQ. Trimming removed 7 bases at V and 5 bases at J, with 18 bases between. CDR3 length: 14 residues. The CDR3 loop reads CASSFTASFETQYF. The CDR3 coding sequence is TGCGCCAGCTCATTTACAGCCTCGTTTGAGACCCAGTACTTC.

This clonotype came up a few times. The rearrangement uses TRBV3-1 and TRBJ2-7; the match to TRBD1 covers 9 bases. Germline V gene lookup returns CDR1 LGHDT and CDR2 YNNKEL (reference sequence). There are 15 residues in the CDR3. J lost 4 bases, V lost 3 bases, and 7 bases had no gene match. The CDR3 coding sequence is TGTGCCAGCAGCCAGGCCGGGACAGGGAAATACGAGCAGTACTTC. Residues: CASSQAGTGKYEQYF.

This chain connects TRBV18 to TRBJ2-1; 8 bases map to TRBD1. Germline-derived CDR1 and CDR2 are KGHSH and LQKENI. CDR3 length: 14 amino acids. Unmatched junction bases numbered 3, after V lost 3 bases and J lost 5 bases. DNA of the CDR3: TGTGCCAGCTCACCTTCGGACAGGGACAATGAGCAGTTCTTC. This gives the protein CASSPSDRDNEQFF.

CDR3 coding DNA: TGTGCCAGCAGCCTAGGGGGGGCGGTTCATCAGCCCCAGCATTTT. Its translation: CASSLGGAVHQPQHF. The chain links TRBV7-2 to TRBJ1-5; D possibly corresponds to TRBD1 (6 bases). Germline CDR1 reads SGHTA; CDR2 reads FQGNSA. This CDR3 is 15 amino acids long. Trimming stripped 5 bases from V and 5 bases from J, with 16 bases between.

This clonotype was seen a single time. V gene TRBV10-3 combines with J gene TRBJ2-7; TRBD1 matches at 9 bases. Germline-derived CDR1 and CDR2 are ENHRY and SYGVKD. The CDR3 length is 14 residues. V lost 6 bases to trimming and J lost 5 bases; unmatched junction nucleotides: 8. The CDR3 nucleotides read TGTGCCATCAGCACCGGGACAGGGAGCCACGAGCAGTACTTC. This gives the protein CAISTGTGSHEQYF.

This clonotype was found many times. The rearrangement joins TRBV21-1 to TRBJ1-3; the listed D gene, TRBD1, was not tested against the DNA. TRBV21-1 is recorded as a pseudogene. The CDR3 loop spans 18 amino acids. CDR3 protein: CASSKSPDRGQAGNTIYF. Written as DNA, the CDR3 is TGTGCCAGCAGCAAAAGCCCAGACAGGGGGCAAGCTGGAAACACCATATATTTT.

There are a few counts of this clonotype. The CDR3 nucleotides are TGCAGTGCTCCCGGGGTAGCGGGAGTTAATGAGCAGTTCTTC. It is translated as CSAPGVAGVNEQFF. The J gene is TRBJ2-1, the V gene TRBV20-1; TRBD2 matches at 9 bases. Germline V gives CDR1 DFQATT, CDR2 SNEGSKA (reference sequence). The trim removed 5 bases at V and 7 bases at J, leaving 9 bases unmatched. The CDR3 extends over 14 amino acids.

The chain uses TRBV20-1 and TRBJ2-7, with D unresolved. Germline V gives CDR1 DFQATT, CDR2 SNEGSKA (reference sequence). This CDR3 spans 13 amino acids. This CDR3 is CRCRCRNNYEQYF. Here the CDR3 DNA reads TGCAGATGTAGATGTAGAAATAACTACGAGCAGTACTTC.

V usage is TRBV12-3 or TRBV12-4 and J usage is TRBJ2-5, with a weak D call TRBD1 (6 bases). This CDR3 spans 13 amino acids. V was cut by 3 bases and J by 3 bases, with 8 bases left in between. The CDR3, as DNA: TGTGCCAGCAGTTTCCACAGGGAAGAGACCCAGTACTTC. This encodes CASSFHREETQYF.